This is a list of T cell receptor beta chains from one sample in a study of prognosis after radiotherapy for stage I lung cancer. TCRdb re-called the multiplex PCR reads with MiXCR, one entry per CDR3 protein. The sample holds 30,000 to 40,000 distinct CDR3 sequences, around a third seen once. Sequencing was performed on PBMCs, taken before or after stereotactic body radiation therapy (not recorded which). These receptors were obtained from a donor over 45 with non-small cell lung cancer. Each CDR3 is given with its conserved first and last residue. D genes are given only for firm matches. The size of a clone is reported for some rows only, either as once, few or many, or as a class for expanded clones.

D: TRBD1; J: TRBJ2-2; size: NA; V: TRBV11-2; CDR3: CSSSIDRGNTGELFF; DNA: TGTTCCAGCAGCATCGACAGGGGTAACACCGGGGAGCTGTTTTTT
D: NA; J: TRBJ2-3; size: NA; V: TRBV27; CDR3: CASSFGILSTDTQYF; DNA: TGTGCCAGCAGTTTTGGGATCCTTAGCACAGATACGCAGTATTTT
D: NA; J: TRBJ1-2; size: many; V: TRBV6-5; CDR3: CASSYTPGGFTTTF; DNA: TGTGCCAGCAGTTACACCCCGGGAGGTTTTACAACCACCTTC
D: TRBD1; J: TRBJ1-2; size: many; V: TRBV3-1; CDR3: CASSTQGARSYGYTF; DNA: TGTGCCAGCAGTACCCAGGGGGCGCGAAGCTATGGCTACACCTTC
D: TRBD2; J: TRBJ2-7; size: NA; V: TRBV5-4; CDR3: CASSLATSGEGNSYEQYF; DNA: TGTGCCAGCAGCTTGGCGACTAGCGGGGAGGGGAACTCCTACGAGCAGTACTTC
D: TRBD1; J: TRBJ2-2; size: many; V: TRBV6-5; CDR3: CASSSPGQGFGTGELFF; DNA: TGTGCCAGCAGTTCACCGGGACAGGGATTCGGGACCGGGGAGCTGTTTTTT
D: TRBD1; J: TRBJ1-1; size: many; V: TRBV5-1; CDR3: CASSIRGQGKAFF; DNA: TGCGCCAGCAGCATCCGCGGACAGGGTAAAGCTTTCTTT
D: NA; J: TRBJ1-1; size: many; V: TRBV28; CDR3: CASSVVAPGTEAFF; DNA: TGTGCCAGCAGCGTAGTGGCCCCGGGGACTGAAGCTTTCTTT
D: TRBD1; J: TRBJ1-1; size: many; V: TRBV4-1; CDR3: CASSQEGTGNTEAFF; DNA: TGCGCCAGCAGCCAAGAAGGGACAGGGAACACTGAAGCTTTCTTT
D: TRBD1; J: TRBJ2-2; size: many; V: TRBV30; CDR3: CAWSGRDRVLFGELFF; DNA: TGTGCCTGGAGTGGCCGGGACAGGGTACTTTTCGGGGAGCTGTTTTTT
D: NA; J: TRBJ1-6; size: medium-sized; V: TRBV12-3/TRBV12-4; CDR3: CASSLNDGFPLHF; DNA: TGTGCCAGCAGTTTGAATGACGGGTTTCCCCTCCACTTT
D: NA; J: TRBJ2-1; size: many; V: TRBV5-1; CDR3: CASSLERAYNEQFF; DNA: TGCGCCAGCAGCTTGGAGCGAGCCTACAATGAGCAGTTCTTC
D: NA; J: TRBJ1-1; size: NA; V: TRBV7-3; CDR3: CASSSSPRGGNTEAFF; DNA: TGTGCCAGCAGCTCTTCTCCCAGGGGTGGAAACACTGAAGCTTTCTTT
D: NA; J: TRBJ2-7; size: many; V: TRBV12-3/TRBV12-4; CDR3: CANRLGRTYEQYF; DNA: TGTGCCAACAGGTTGGGACGCACCTACGAGCAGTACTTC
D: NA; J: TRBJ2-2; size: many; V: TRBV4-2; CDR3: CASSLGGAGRIGELFF; DNA: TGTGCCAGCAGCCTCGGAGGGGCGGGGAGGATTGGGGAGCTGTTTTTT
D: NA; J: TRBJ1-1; size: many; V: TRBV5-5; CDR3: CASSIPGRLEAFF; DNA: TGTGCCAGCAGCATTCCGGGACGGCTTGAAGCTTTCTTT
D: NA; J: TRBJ1-2; size: NA; V: TRBV5-1; CDR3: CASSAAQGFGYTF; DNA: TGCGCCAGCAGCGCCGCACAGGGATTTGGCTACACCTTC
D: NA; J: TRBJ2-4; size: NA; V: TRBV3-1; CDR3: CASSQDKGVSIQYF; DNA: TGTGCCAGCAGCCAAGATAAAGGAGTAAGCATTCAGTACTTC
D: NA; J: TRBJ1-3; size: many; V: TRBV24-1; CDR3: CATSDLHRGFGLEGTIYF; DNA: TGTGCCACCAGTGATTTGCACCGCGGGTTTGGTTTAGAAGGTACCATATATTTT
D: NA; J: TRBJ1-1; size: many; V: TRBV5-1; CDR3: CASSLNSMNTEAFF; DNA: TGCGCCAGCAGCTTAAACAGCATGAACACTGAAGCTTTCTTT
D: NA; J: TRBJ2-3; size: many; V: TRBV24-1; CDR3: CATRGSVDTQYF; DNA: TGTGCCACCAGAGGATCCGTAGATACGCAGTATTTT
D: TRBD2; J: TRBJ2-6; size: many; V: TRBV2; CDR3: CASKGPGRGSGANVLTF; DNA: TGTGCCAGCAAGGGCCCAGGGAGGGGCTCTGGGGCCAACGTCCTGACTTTC
D: NA; J: TRBJ2-2; size: many; V: TRBV7-2; CDR3: CASSFATNTGELFF; DNA: TGTGCCAGCAGCTTCGCGACCAACACCGGGGAGCTGTTTTTT
D: NA; J: TRBJ1-1; size: many; V: TRBV12-3/TRBV12-4; CDR3: CASSLGRDSSNTEAFF; DNA: TGTGCCAGCAGTTTGGGCCGCGACAGCTCGAACACTGAAGCTTTCTTT
D: TRBD1; J: TRBJ1-2; size: many; V: TRBV7-2; CDR3: CASSFTGARGYTF; DNA: TGTGCCAGCAGCTTTACAGGGGCTCGGGGCTACACCTTC
D: NA; J: TRBJ1-1; size: many; V: TRBV20-1; CDR3: CSASGGAQDTEAFF; DNA: TGCAGTGCTAGTGGGGGGGCGCAGGACACTGAAGCTTTCTTT
D: NA; J: TRBJ2-2; size: once; V: TRBV24-1; CDR3: CATSDTTGFAGELFF; DNA: TGTGCCACCAGTGACACCACGGGATTCGCCGGGGAGCTGTTTTTT
D: NA; J: TRBJ1-1; size: many; V: TRBV25-1; CDR3: CASSVLQGSEAFF; DNA: TGTGCCAGCAGTGTTCTTCAGGGCTCTGAAGCTTTCTTT
D: NA; J: TRBJ1-2; size: many; V: TRBV7-9; CDR3: CASSSNYGYTF; DNA: TGTGCCAGCAGCTCAAACTATGGCTACACCTTC
D: NA; J: TRBJ2-7; size: NA; V: TRBV27; CDR3: CASSKGRSTYEHYF; DNA: TGTGCCAGTAGCAAGGGACGGAGCACCTACGAGCATTACTTC
D: NA; J: TRBJ2-7; size: NA; V: TRBV20-1; CDR3: CSARVSGGGSYEQYF; DNA: TGCAGTGCTAGAGTGAGTGGGGGCGGCTCCTACGAGCAGTACTTC
D: NA; J: TRBJ2-1; size: many; V: TRBV5-4; CDR3: CASSFGVGNSYNEQFF; DNA: TGTGCCAGCAGCTTCGGGGTGGGGAACTCCTACAATGAGCAGTTCTTC
D: NA; J: TRBJ1-3; size: many; V: TRBV28; CDR3: CASSLLGGTGNTIYF; DNA: TGTGCCAGCAGTTTATTAGGAGGTACTGGAAACACCATATATTTT
D: TRBD1; J: TRBJ2-6; size: many; V: TRBV6-1; CDR3: CASSKGGAGANVLTF; DNA: TGTGCCAGCAGTAAAGGGGGCGCTGGGGCCAACGTCCTGACTTTC
D: NA; J: TRBJ2-3; size: many; V: TRBV20-1; CDR3: CSARSGGASTDTQYF; DNA: TGCAGTGCTAGGTCCGGGGGCGCATCCACAGATACGCAGTATTTT
D: NA; J: TRBJ2-6; size: many; V: TRBV9; CDR3: CASSGNRAPSSGANVLTF; DNA: TGTGCCAGCAGCGGTAACAGGGCCCCGAGCTCTGGGGCCAACGTCCTGACTTTC
D: NA; J: TRBJ2-7; size: many; V: TRBV6-1; CDR3: CASSDRIRKGSYEQYF; DNA: TGTGCCAGCAGTGATCGGATTCGGAAGGGGTCCTACGAGCAGTACTTC
D: NA; J: TRBJ1-1; size: many; V: TRBV6-5; CDR3: CASSYLSGFAFF; DNA: TGTGCCAGCAGTTACCTATCGGGGTTCGCTTTCTTT
D: NA; J: TRBJ1-1; size: NA; V: TRBV12-3/TRBV12-4; CDR3: CASSSFRGTEDFF; DNA: TGTGCCAGCAGCTCCTTCCGTGGCACCGAAGATTTCTTT
D: TRBD1; J: TRBJ1-6; size: many; V: TRBV20-1; CDR3: CSARDGTANSPLHF; DNA: TGCAGTGCTAGAGATGGGACAGCTAATTCACCCCTCCACTTT
D: NA; J: TRBJ1-1; size: many; V: TRBV5-4; CDR3: CASSSFDRPEAFF; DNA: TGTGCCAGCAGCTCGTTTGACAGGCCCGAAGCTTTCTTT
D: NA; J: TRBJ2-5; size: NA; V: TRBV11-2; CDR3: CASRLGVQETQYF; DNA: TGTGCCAGCAGATTAGGGGTCCAAGAGACCCAGTACTTC
D: NA; J: TRBJ1-5; size: many; V: TRBV30; CDR3: CAWGWGALSSNQPQHF; DNA: TGTGCCTGGGGCTGGGGGGCGCTTAGTTCCAATCAGCCCCAGCATTTT
D: NA; J: TRBJ1-2; size: few; V: TRBV11-3; CDR3: CASSPETRVWANYGYTF; DNA: TGTGCCAGCAGCCCTGAGACAAGGGTGTGGGCTAACTATGGCTACACCTTC
D: NA; J: TRBJ1-6; size: NA; V: TRBV6-2/TRBV6-3; CDR3: CASSGRGDNSPLHF; DNA: TGTGCCAGCAGTGGACGGGGAGATAATTCACCCCTCCACTTT
D: TRBD1; J: TRBJ2-2; size: many; V: TRBV6-1; CDR3: CASSPTQGAIGGELFF; DNA: TGTGCCAGCAGTCCCACCCAGGGGGCGATCGGCGGGGAGCTGTTTTTT
D: NA; J: TRBJ1-6; size: NA; V: TRBV12-3/TRBV12-4; CDR3: CASRLGGVSPLHF; DNA: TGTGCCAGCAGGCTAGGGGGGGTTTCACCCCTCCACTTT
D: TRBD1; J: TRBJ1-2; size: NA; V: TRBV6-9; CDR3: CASSYQAGGGNYGYTF; DNA: TGTGCCAGCAGTTACCAAGCAGGGGGAGGGAACTATGGCTACACCTTC
D: NA; J: TRBJ2-1; size: many; V: TRBV6-1; CDR3: CASSDPRRGNEQFF; DNA: TGTGCCAGCAGTGACCCTCGGCGGGGCAATGAGCAGTTCTTC
D: TRBD2; J: TRBJ2-7; size: many; V: TRBV3-1; CDR3: CASSPAGTSYEQYF; DNA: TGTGCCAGCAGCCCAGCGGGGACCTCCTACGAGCAGTACTTC
D: NA; J: TRBJ2-7; size: NA; V: TRBV6-1; CDR3: CATQREGWRTVHRQQYF; DNA: TGTGCCACTCAGCGAGAAGGCTGGAGGACAGTGCATCGCCAGCAGTACTTC
D: NA; J: TRBJ2-1; size: NA; V: TRBV7-2; CDR3: CASSLSWQGDEQFF; DNA: TGTGCCAGCAGCTTAAGTTGGCAAGGGGATGAGCAGTTCTTC
D: NA; J: TRBJ1-1; size: many; V: TRBV20-1; CDR3: CSARDNMRAFF; DNA: TGCAGTGCTAGAGATAACATGAGAGCTTTCTTT
D: NA; J: TRBJ1-1; size: NA; V: TRBV30; CDR3: CAWSETTLGTEAFF; DNA: TGTGCCTGGAGTGAGACCACTTTGGGCACTGAAGCTTTCTTT
D: TRBD1; J: TRBJ1-2; size: many; V: TRBV18; CDR3: CASSPWGTGDDYTF; DNA: TGTGCCAGCTCACCGTGGGGGACAGGGGACGACTACACCTTC
D: NA; J: TRBJ1-1; size: many; V: TRBV5-1; CDR3: CASSLDPRGYTEAFF; DNA: TGCGCCAGCAGCTTGGACCCCAGGGGTTACACTGAAGCTTTCTTT
D: NA; J: TRBJ2-2; size: many; V: TRBV5-6; CDR3: CASSLGGGITGELFF; DNA: TGTGCCAGCAGCTTGGGAGGGGGAATCACCGGGGAGCTGTTTTTT
D: TRBD2; J: TRBJ2-2; size: many; V: TRBV20-1; CDR3: CSARDVGRGENTGELFF; DNA: TGCAGTGCTAGAGATGTTGGGCGGGGGGAGAACACCGGGGAGCTGTTTTTT
D: TRBD1; J: TRBJ1-5; size: NA; V: TRBV6-2/TRBV6-3; CDR3: CASSEVTGVNKPQHF; DNA: TGTGCCAGCAGTGAAGTGACAGGGGTTAATAAGCCCCAGCATTTT
D: NA; J: TRBJ1-2; size: NA; V: TRBV20-1; CDR3: CSAGDRQIPYGYTF; DNA: TGCAGTGCTGGGGACCGTCAAATCCCCTACGGCTACACCTTC